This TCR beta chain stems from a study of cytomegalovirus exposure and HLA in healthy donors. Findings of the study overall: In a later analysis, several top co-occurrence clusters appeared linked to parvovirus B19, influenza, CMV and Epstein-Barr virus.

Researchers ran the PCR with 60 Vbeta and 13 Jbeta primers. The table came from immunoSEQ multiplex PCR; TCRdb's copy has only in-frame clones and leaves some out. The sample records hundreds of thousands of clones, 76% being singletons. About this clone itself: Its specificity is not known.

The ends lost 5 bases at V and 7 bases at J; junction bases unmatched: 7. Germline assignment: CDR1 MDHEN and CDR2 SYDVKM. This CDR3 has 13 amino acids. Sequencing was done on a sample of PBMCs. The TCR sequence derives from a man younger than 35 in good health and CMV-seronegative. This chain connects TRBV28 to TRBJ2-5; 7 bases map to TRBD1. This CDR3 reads CASSVGQLSTQYF. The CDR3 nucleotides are TGTGCCAGCAGTGTGGGACAGCTGTCGACCCAGTACTTC. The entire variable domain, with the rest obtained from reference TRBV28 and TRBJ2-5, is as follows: DVKVTQSSRYLVKRTGEKVFLECVQDMDHENMFWYRQDPGLGLRLIYFSYDVKMKEKGDIPEGYSVSREKKERFSLILESASTNQTSMYLCASSVGQLSTQYFGPGTRLLVL.